The T cell receptor beta chain described here comes from a study of cytomegalovirus exposure and HLA in healthy donors. Study-wide points: Associated with HLA alleles at 0.05 false discovery rate in a later analysis were 17,000 or so TCR beta sequences. Later analysis demonstrated an association between a missense DCLRE1C variant and TCR beta V- and J-gene trimming.

As to this clone: Its antigen is not known.

Researchers ran the PCR with 60 Vbeta and 13 Jbeta primers. The authors' processing: An analysis performed later counted 70 million to 90 million unique TCR beta chains (roughly 11 million of them shared). Produced via immunoSEQ multiplex PCR; TCRdb's table is partial and in-frame only. V, J and clone size derive from that table, while D and trimming were established from the DNA sequence. Among 35,000 or so clones, roughly 76% were seen once, and the ten largest hold approximately 8.5%. The donors, nominally healthy at sampling, likely had unrecorded immune exposures. CDR3 length: 14 residues. CDR1 SGHRS and CDR2 YFSETQ come from the germline V gene. V lost 0 bases, J lost 4 bases, and 7 bases lay in between.

Sample: PBMCs. The receptor was derived from a woman aged 40 to 49 in good health and CMV-seronegative. The V call is TRBV5-1, the J call TRBJ1-4; maybe TRBD1 (5 bases). CDR3 region: CASSLGQSNEKLFF. Here the CDR3 DNA reads TGCGCCAGCAGCTTGGGACAGAGTAATGAAAAACTGTTTTTT.